Below, 23 T cell receptor beta chains from the same sample are listed, as sequenced in a study of shared clonotypes between healthy human individuals. Clones were read by immunoSEQ multiplex PCR, and TCRdb kept only the in-frame ones, dropping some. The repertoire consists of around 2,000,000 clones, with roughly 96% occurring once and the leading ten covering under 0.15%. Sequencing used naive CD4+ T cells sorted from blood. Subset given: CD45RA+ positively selected. These receptors were obtained from a man younger than 35 in good health.

The chain joins TRBV29-1 to TRBJ1-2, with TRBD1 matching over 8 bases. Germline V gene data show CDR1 as SQVTM and CDR2 as ANQGSEA. The trim removed 4 bases at V and 7 bases at J, leaving 20 bases unmatched. The CDR3 has 17 residues. CDR3 amino acids: CSVAGADRGSQYSGYTF. The DNA for the CDR3 is TGCAGCGTTGCCGGAGCAGACAGGGGTAGTCAGTACTCTGGCTACACCTTC.

The chain links TRBV18 to TRBJ2-7, with D uncertain. Trimming shortened V by 0 bases and J by 0 bases, and 9 bases separated the two germline ends. CDR3 length equals 15 residues. In germline, CDR1 is KGHSH, CDR2 LQKENI. CDR3 DNA: TGTGCCAGCTCACCACCGGGGTGGGGCTCCTACGAGCAGTACTTC. Translating it yields CASSPPGWGSYEQYF.

The chain uses TRBV29-1 and TRBJ1-1; TRBD1 aligns across 12 bases. Germline-derived CDR1 and CDR2 are SQVTM and ANQGSEA. The CDR3 loop spans 15 amino acids. V gave up 2 bases and J gave up 5 bases; unmatched junction bases: 6. CDR3 residues: CSVELGTGGWTEAFF. CDR3 DNA sequence: TGCAGCGTTGAACTCGGGACAGGGGGCTGGACTGAAGCTTTCTTT.

This chain joins TRBV7-2 and TRBJ1-2, with TRBD1 matching over 7 bases. This CDR3 has 15 amino acids. CDR1 and CDR2 from the germline V gene are SGHTA and FQGNSA. After removal of 5 bases from V and 2 bases from J, the junction contained 8 bases not matched to a gene. CDR3 sequence reads: CASSPGGRGNYGYTF. CDR3 nucleotides: TGTGCCAGCAGCCCCGGGGGCAGGGGGAACTATGGCTACACCTTC. The full variable domain, in which reference TRBV7-2 and TRBJ1-2 provide the parts outside the CDR3, is GAGVSQSPSNKVTEKGKDVELRCDPISGHTALYWYRQSLGQGLEFLIYFQGNSAPDKSGLPSDRFSAERTGGSVSTLTIQRTQQEDSAVYLCASSPGGRGNYGYTFGSGTRLTVV.

In the case of this clone: Other nucleotide sequences from this sample produce the same CDR3. The chain carries TRBV2 and TRBJ2-7; TRBD1 is a possible D gene (5 bases). V lost 3 bases and J lost 2, with 8 bases in between. From germline, CDR1 is SNHLY and CDR2 FYNNEI. The CDR3 is 13 residues long. This chain's CDR3 is CASSDQGAYEQYF. The CDR3 DNA follows: TGTGCCAGCAGTGACCAGGGCGCCTACGAGCAGTACTTC.

The rearrangement joins TRBV30 to TRBJ1-5, with D tentatively TRBD1 (5 bases). Trimming stripped 7 bases from V and 5 bases from J, with 15 bases between. CDR3 length equals 13 residues. Germline assignment: CDR1 GTSNPN and CDR2 SVGIG (reference sequence). The CDR3 DNA follows: TGTGCCTTTATCAGGGTGCGGGATCAGCCCCAGCATTTT. This gives the protein CAFIRVRDQPQHF.

This chain joins TRBV6-1 and TRBJ1-5; TRBD1 aligns across 9 bases. The CDR3 covers 13 residues. The germline CDR1 and CDR2 sequences are MNHNS and SASEGT. Trimming cost V 4 bases and J 5 bases; bases outside gene matches: 0. Written as DNA, the CDR3 is TGTGCCAGCAGTGGACAGGGGGATCAGCCCCAGCATTTT. Translating gives CASSGQGDQPQHF.

The chain carries TRBV11-2 and TRBJ1-4; D not certain. The ends were cut back, 5 bases at V and 0 bases at J, with 13 bases in the middle. Germline V gene sequence: CDR1 SGHAT, CDR2 FQNNGV. This CDR3 is built from 16 residues. The CDR3 sequence is CASSLSSRATNEKLFF. CDR3 DNA sequence: TGTGCCAGCAGCCTCTCGAGCCGAGCAACTAATGAAAAACTGTTTTTT.

DNA of the CDR3: TGCAGCTCGGACAGAAGATATGGCTACACCTTC. Protein sequence: CSSDRRYGYTF. The rearrangement uses TRBV20-1 and TRBJ1-2, with D possibly being TRBD1 (6 bases). Germline CDR1 DFQATT, CDR2 SNEGSKA (reference sequence). The CDR3 loop spans 11 amino acids.

V usage is TRBV30 and J usage is TRBJ2-2, with D perhaps matching TRBD2 (6 bases). CDR3 length equals 15 residues. Germline V gene sequence: CDR1 GTSNPN, CDR2 SVGIG (reference sequence). Trimming cost V 0 bases and J 2 bases, with 10 bases left between them. In DNA form, the CDR3 reads TGTGCCTGGAGTGTATATGGACTAAACACCGGGGAGCTGTTTTTT. Translated: CAWSVYGLNTGELFF.

The chain has TRBV5-1 and TRBJ1-1, with D possibly TRBD1 on 5 matching bases. V lost 1 base and J lost 1, with 11 bases in between. There are 15 residues in the CDR3. Germline assignment: CDR1 SGHRS and CDR2 YFSETQ. CDR3 amino acids: CASSLQQATNTEAFF. The CDR3 bases are TGCGCCAGCAGCTTGCAACAGGCTACGAACACTGAAGCTTTCTTT.

With respect to this clone: One end of the junction fails to match germline, which may point to a read error. The V gene is TRBV10-1, the J gene TRBJ1-1; D unclear. CDR3 length equals 13 residues. Looked up from germline, CDR1 is WNHNN and CDR2 is SYGVQD (reference sequence). The DNA for the CDR3 is TGCGCCAGCAGTGAGTCAGATGATATGAAGTTGGTCTTT. Residues: CASSESDDMKLVF.

The genes are TRBV6-1 and TRBJ1-5, with TRBD1 matching 7 bases. The CDR3 sequence is 17 residues long. Germline V CDR1 and CDR2: MNHNS, SASEGT. Unmatched junction bases numbered 6, after V lost 1 base and J lost 0 bases. The CDR3, as DNA: TGTGCCAGCAGTGAAGGGACAGGACTTTATAGCAATCAGCCCCAGCATTTT. Translated, it gives CASSEGTGLYSNQPQHF.

The chain joins TRBV6-5 to TRBJ2-7, with D perhaps TRBD2 (6 bases). Germline loops: CDR1 MNHEY, CDR2 SVGAGI. The CDR3 runs to 13 residues. Between the trimmed V and J ends, which lost 8 bases and 6 bases, there was a span of 17 bases. CDR3 sequence reads: CASLKGLGGEQYF. CDR3 sequence (DNA): TGTGCCAGCCTCAAGGGTTTGGGGGGCGAGCAGTACTTC.

This chain links TRBV5-1 with TRBJ1-6; 10 positions agree with TRBD1. Trimming removed 6 bases from V and 5 bases from J; junction bases left unmatched: 2. This CDR3 is 14 amino acids long. Germline V CDR1 and CDR2: SGHRS, YFSETQ. In nucleotides, the CDR3 is TGCGCCAGCACCGGACAGGGGGATAATTCACCCCTCCACTTT. Translation: CASTGQGDNSPLHF.

This sequence joins TRBV7-6 and TRBJ2-1; unclear D gene. CDR3 size: 11 residues. V was trimmed by 5 bases and J by 5 bases, leaving 4 bases between them. Germline V gene sequence: CDR1 SGHVS, CDR2 FNYEAQ. The chain's CDR3 is CASSLNNEQFF. CDR3 nucleotide sequence: TGTGCCAGCAGCCTAAACAATGAGCAGTTCTTC.

To note about this clone: Other DNA variants within this sample encode the same CDR3. This chain uses TRBV5-1 with TRBJ2-5; no clear D gene. Germline values: CDR1 SGHRS, CDR2 YFSETQ. This CDR3 is built from 12 residues. The V and J ends lost 0 bases and 4 bases respectively, with 4 bases between them. CDR3 loop: CASSLVGETQYF. Written as DNA, the CDR3 is TGCGCCAGCAGCTTGGTAGGAGAGACCCAGTACTTC.

This chain connects TRBV19 to TRBJ1-5, with unresolved D. The CDR3 has 12 amino acids. Germline V gives CDR1 LNHDA, CDR2 SQIVND (reference sequence). The ends were cut back, 5 bases at V and 6 bases at J, with 8 bases in the middle. The CDR3 loop is CASSVGFQPQHF. CDR3 nucleotides: TGTGCCAGTAGTGTGGGGTTTCAGCCCCAGCATTTT.

This clone has at least ten counts. This chain's CDR3 is CASTLRGASNQPQHF. CDR3 nucleotide sequence: TGTGCCAGCACTCTCCGAGGGGCTAGCAATCAGCCCCAGCATTTT. The V and J genes are TRBV6-1 and TRBJ1-5; D possibly corresponds to TRBD1 (5 bases). V lost 7 bases to trimming and J lost 0 bases, with 13 bases between them. This CDR3 has 15 residues. Germline lookup yields CDR1 MNHNS and CDR2 SASEGT.

The rearrangement links TRBV7-8 to TRBJ1-2; D is undetermined. CDR1 is SGHVS, CDR2 FQNEAQ, per germline. This CDR3 contains 15 residues. The V end lost 1 base, the J end lost 3 bases, and 12 bases lay between the germline ends. DNA for the CDR3: TGTGCCAGCAGCTTAGAAGGAGCCTCTTACTATGGCTACACCTTC. Translating it yields CASSLEGASYYGYTF. The entire variable domain, with the rest obtained from reference TRBV7-8 and TRBJ1-2, is as follows: GAGVSQSPRYKVAKRGQDVALRCDPISGHVSLFWYQQALGQGPEFLTYFQNEAQLDKSGLPSDRFFAERPEGSVSTLKIQRTQQEDSAVYLCASSLEGASYYGYTFGSGTRLTVV.

The CDR3 region has the DNA TGCAGCGTTGATAGTGACTATGCTTTCTTT. Residues: CSVDSDYAFF. V usage is TRBV29-1 and J usage is TRBJ1-1, with unresolved D. Germline V gene data show CDR1 as SQVTM and CDR2 as ANQGSEA. This CDR3 is built from 10 residues. Trimming removed 3 bases from V and 11 bases from J, with 10 bases in between. The whole variable domain, remainder taken from reference TRBV29-1 and TRBJ1-1, is SAVISQKPSRDICQRGTSLTIQCQVDSQVTMMFWYRQQPGQSLTLIATANQGSEATYESGFVIDKFPISRPNLTFSTLTVSNMSPEDSSIYLCSVDSDYAFFGQGTRLTVV.

Points on this clone: Distinct nucleotide sequences in the sample also encode this CDR3. The chain joins TRBV11-3 to TRBJ2-2; D not resolved. V gave up 1 base and J gave up 3 bases, with 6 bases separating them. This CDR3 comprises 14 residues. The germline V gene has CDR1 SGHNT and CDR2 YENEEA. DNA of the CDR3: TGTGCCAGCAGCTTAGGGGGATACACCGGGGAGCTGTTTTTT. The encoded protein is CASSLGGYTGELFF.

The DNA of the CDR3 is TGTGCCAGCACTCTACGGTTCGGCTATGGCTACACCTTC. Translation: CASTLRFGYGYTF. The chain couples TRBV27 to TRBJ1-2; no clear D gene. Trimming took 7 bases from V and 4 from J, leaving 13 bases between them. Per germline, CDR1 MNHEY and CDR2 SMNVEV (reference sequence). CDR3 size: 13 residues.